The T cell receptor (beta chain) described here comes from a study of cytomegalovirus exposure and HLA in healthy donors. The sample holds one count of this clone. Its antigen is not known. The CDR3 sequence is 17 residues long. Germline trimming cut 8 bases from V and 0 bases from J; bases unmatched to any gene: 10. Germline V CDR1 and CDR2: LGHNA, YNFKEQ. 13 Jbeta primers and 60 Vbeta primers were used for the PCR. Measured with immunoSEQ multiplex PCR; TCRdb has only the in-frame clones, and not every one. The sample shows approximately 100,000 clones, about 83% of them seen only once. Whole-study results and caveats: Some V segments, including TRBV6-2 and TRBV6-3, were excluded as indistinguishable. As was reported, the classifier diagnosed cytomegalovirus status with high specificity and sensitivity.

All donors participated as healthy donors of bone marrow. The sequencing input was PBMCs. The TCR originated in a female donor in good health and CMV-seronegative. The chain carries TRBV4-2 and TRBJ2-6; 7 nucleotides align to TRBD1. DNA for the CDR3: TGTGCCAGCTCCGGGACAGTGATCAGCTCTGGGGCCAACGTCCTGACTTTC. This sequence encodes CASSGTVISSGANVLTF.